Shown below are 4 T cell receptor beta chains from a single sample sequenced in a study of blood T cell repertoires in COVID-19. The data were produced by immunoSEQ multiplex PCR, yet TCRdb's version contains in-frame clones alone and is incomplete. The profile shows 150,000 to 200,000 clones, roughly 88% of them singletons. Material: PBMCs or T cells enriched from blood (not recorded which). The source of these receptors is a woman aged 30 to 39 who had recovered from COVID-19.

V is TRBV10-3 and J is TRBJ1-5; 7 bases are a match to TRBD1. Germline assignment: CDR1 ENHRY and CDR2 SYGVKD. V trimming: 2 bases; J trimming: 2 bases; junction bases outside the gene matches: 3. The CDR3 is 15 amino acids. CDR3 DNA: TGTGCCATCAGTGAGGACAGGGAGGGCAATCAGCCCCAGCATTTT. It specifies CAISEDREGNQPQHF.

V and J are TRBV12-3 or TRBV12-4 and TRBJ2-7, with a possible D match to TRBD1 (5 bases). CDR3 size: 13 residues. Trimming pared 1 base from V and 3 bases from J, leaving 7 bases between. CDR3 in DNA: TGTGCCAGCAGTTTAGACCAGGGCTACGAGCAGTACTTC. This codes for CASSLDQGYEQYF.

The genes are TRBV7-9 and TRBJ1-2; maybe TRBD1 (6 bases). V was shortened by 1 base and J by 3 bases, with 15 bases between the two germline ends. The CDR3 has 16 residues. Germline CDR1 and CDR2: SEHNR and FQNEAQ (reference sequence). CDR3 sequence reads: CASSLVGLAGDYGYTF. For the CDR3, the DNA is TGTGCCAGCAGCTTAGTCGGGCTGGCAGGGGACTATGGCTACACCTTC.

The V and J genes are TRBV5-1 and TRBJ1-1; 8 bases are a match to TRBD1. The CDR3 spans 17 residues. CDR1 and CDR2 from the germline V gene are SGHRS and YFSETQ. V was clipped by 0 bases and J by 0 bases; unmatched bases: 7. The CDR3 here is CASSLVGTGDMNTEAFF. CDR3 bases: TGCGCCAGCAGCTTGGTGGGGACAGGTGACATGAACACTGAAGCTTTCTTT. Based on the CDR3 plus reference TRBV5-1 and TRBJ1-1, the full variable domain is KAGVTQTPRYLIKTRGQQVTLSCSPISGHRSVSWYQQTPGQGLQFLFEYFSETQRNKGNFPGRFSGRQFSNSRSEMNVSTLELGDSALYLCASSLVGTGDMNTEAFFGQGTRLTVV.